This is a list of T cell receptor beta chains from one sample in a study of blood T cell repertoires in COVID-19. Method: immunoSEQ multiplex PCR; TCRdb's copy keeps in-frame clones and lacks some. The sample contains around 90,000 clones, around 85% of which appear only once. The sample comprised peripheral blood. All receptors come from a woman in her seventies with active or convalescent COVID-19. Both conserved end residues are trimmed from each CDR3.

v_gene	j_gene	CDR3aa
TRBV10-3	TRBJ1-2	AISESGQGLGYT
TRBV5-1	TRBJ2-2	ASSRASGANTGELF
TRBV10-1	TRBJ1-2	ASSESTRYGYT
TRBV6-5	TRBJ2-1	ASASLRDEQF
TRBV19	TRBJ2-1	ASSPSWSSYNEQF
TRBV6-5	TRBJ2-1	ASSPGTSTYNEQF
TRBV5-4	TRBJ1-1	ASSQAGAASNTEAF
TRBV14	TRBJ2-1	ASSQEAGRHEQF
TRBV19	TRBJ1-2	ASRTPPNYGYT
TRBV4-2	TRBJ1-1	ASSQGTGGQAF
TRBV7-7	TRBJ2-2	ASSPAQGVKNTGELF
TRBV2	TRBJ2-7	ASSAQVRGEQY
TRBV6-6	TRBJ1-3	AVFDKTLSGNTIY
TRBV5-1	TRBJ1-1	ASSLGRNTEAF
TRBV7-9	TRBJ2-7	ASSPRTASHEQY
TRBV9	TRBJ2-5	ASSVSYNAQTQY
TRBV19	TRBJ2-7	ASSMWAGSSYEQY
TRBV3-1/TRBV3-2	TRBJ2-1	ASSQTVLVVDEQF
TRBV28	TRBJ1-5	ASSLWDRSNSNQPQH
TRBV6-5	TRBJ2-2	ASSYGDRGDTGELF
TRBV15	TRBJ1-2	ATSREAGYGYT
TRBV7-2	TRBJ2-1	ASSLYGGANNEQF
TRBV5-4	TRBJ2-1	ASSPLELDEQF
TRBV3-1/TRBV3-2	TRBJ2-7	ASSPRDRDPYEQY
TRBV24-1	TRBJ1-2	ATSDPRGFTGGYT
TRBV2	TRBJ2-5	ASSGVETQY
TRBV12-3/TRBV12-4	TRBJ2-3	ASSFSGTDTQY
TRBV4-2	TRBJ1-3	ASSQVSTAGNTIY
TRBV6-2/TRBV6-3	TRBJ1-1	ASSLHQANTEAF
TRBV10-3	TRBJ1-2	AISPASDRVYGYT
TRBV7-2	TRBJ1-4	ASSTGVWREKLF
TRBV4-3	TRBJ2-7	ASSQGANALTEQY
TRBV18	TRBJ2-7	ASSPPGTSGVHEQY
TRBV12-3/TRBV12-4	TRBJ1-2	ASSLLQNYGYT
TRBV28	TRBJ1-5	AARTGAGSNQPQH
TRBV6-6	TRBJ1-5	ASSYSGEAPNQPQH
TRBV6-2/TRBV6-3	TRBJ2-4	ASSPDRIQY
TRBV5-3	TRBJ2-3	ARSLVLAGPSSTDTQY
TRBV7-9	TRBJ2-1	ASSLAGIKGDEQF
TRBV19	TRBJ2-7	ASSPTGGRHEQY
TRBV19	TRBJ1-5	ASADRSNQPQH
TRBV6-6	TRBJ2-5	ASSLRVSGEKETQY
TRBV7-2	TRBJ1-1	ASSRAGGYTEAF
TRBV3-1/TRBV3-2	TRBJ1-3	ASSKGGGSGNTIY
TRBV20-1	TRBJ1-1	SASIQLNTEAF
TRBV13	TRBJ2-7	ASSLVTATGQPYEQY
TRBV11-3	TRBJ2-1	ASSLGSSYNEQF
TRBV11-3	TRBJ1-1	ASSYEQGKAF
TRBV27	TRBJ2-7	ASSSRPEREQY
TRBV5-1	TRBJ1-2	ASSINSNYGYT
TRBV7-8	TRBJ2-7	ASSLATGGIFPYEQY
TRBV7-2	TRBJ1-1	ASSTTGGTEAF
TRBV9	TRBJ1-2	ASGGEAGNRGYT
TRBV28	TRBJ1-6	ASSFAQETLH
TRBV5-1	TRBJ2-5	ASSLGQLAPQETQY
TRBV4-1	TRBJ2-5	ASRPGAERRDGQY
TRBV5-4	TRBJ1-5	ASSPDGQGRCPLDQPQH
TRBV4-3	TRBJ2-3	ASSQSLTGSTDTQY
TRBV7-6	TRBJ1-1	ASSSTSTMNTEAF